A single sample gave rise to the 11 T cell receptor beta chains below, sequenced in a study of blood T cells in healthy people across ages (dated by TCRdb to between 2014 and 2016). Libraries were constructed by 5' RACE. Sequencing used an Illumina HiSeq 2500. A second PCR of 7 to 11 cycles was performed with a sample-barcoded 5' primer and a J-beta primer mix. TCRdb reprocessed the public reads (quality trimming at Q25 with fastp, clone calling with MiXCR) and kept in-frame beta chains. Each CDR3 protein appears once, grouped with its most common genes and DNA. Within this sample are fewer than 1 million distinct CDR3 sequences, with approximately 44% of them counted one time only. The top ten clonotypes cover roughly 19% of the sample. The sample was blood. The receptors were sampled from a man aged 55 to 70 in good health.

The chain links TRBV5-6 to TRBJ2-4; a weak D match, TRBD2 (5 bases). The CDR3 runs 12 residues. CDR1 is SGHDT and CDR2 is YYEEEE in the germline V gene. The V gene lost 6 bases and the J gene lost 13 bases, with 17 bases spanning the gap. In nucleotides, the CDR3 is TGTGCCAGCACCAGACTAAAGGCGCAGCAGTACTTC. As protein: CASTRLKAQQYF.

The genes are TRBV12-3 or TRBV12-4 and TRBJ1-2; D might be TRBD1 (5 bases). This CDR3 has 15 amino acids. Trimming removed 6 bases from V and 5 bases from J, with 19 bases in between. This CDR3 is CASSPKGTATYGYTF. The CDR3 bases are TGTGCCAGCAGCCCTAAAGGGACGGCAACTTATGGCTACACCTTC.

This sequence joins TRBV11-3 and TRBJ2-1; 13 nucleotides line up with TRBD2. Trimming took 5 bases from V and 8 from J; bases not matched to a gene: 6. Germline values: CDR1 SGHNT, CDR2 YENEEA. This CDR3 is 15 amino acids long. CDR3 protein: CASSPRLAGGHEQFF. CDR3 in DNA: TGTGCCAGCAGCCCAAGACTAGCGGGGGGCCATGAGCAGTTCTTC.

This clonotype was picked up a small number of times. The rearrangement links TRBV4-3 to TRBJ2-1, with TRBD2 identical over 10 bases. With 3 bases clipped from V and 9 bases from J, the junction kept 14 bases outside the gene matches. CDR1 and CDR2 from the germline V gene are LGHNA and YSLEER. The CDR3 sequence is 17 residues long. CDR3 sequence: CASSQTVGAGGAGEQFF. CDR3 nucleotide sequence: TGCGCCAGCAGCCAGACAGTGGGAGCGGGGGGGGCCGGTGAGCAGTTCTTC.

The chain employs TRBV6-5 and TRBJ1-2; TRBD1 matches 7 bases. Germline V gene lookup returns CDR1 MNHEY and CDR2 SVGAGI. There are 14 residues in the CDR3. V was pared by 5 bases and J by 8 bases, with 11 bases of the junction left unmatched. CDR3 DNA: TGTGCCAGCAGTCAAGACAGGGTTTGGGAGGGCTACACCTTC. Translation gives CASSQDRVWEGYTF.

CDR3 sequence: CASSQIRKWGGESYEQYF. The CDR3 DNA reads TGTGCCAGCAGCCAAATAAGAAAATGGGGGGGCGAGAGCTACGAGCAGTACTTC. This rearrangement joins TRBV14 to TRBJ2-7; tentative D call: TRBD2 (7 bases). The CDR3 contains 18 residues. Trimming pared 2 bases from V and 3 bases from J, leaving 23 bases between. The germline V gene encodes CDR1 SGHDN and CDR2 FVKESK. The complete variable domain, with remaining parts taken from reference TRBV14 and TRBJ2-7, reads EAGVTQFPSHSVIEKGQTVTLRCDPISGHDNLYWYRRVMGKEIKFLLHFVKESKQDESGMPNNRFLAERTGGTYSTLKVQPAELEDSGVYFCASSQIRKWGGESYEQYFGPGTRLTVT.

The gene calls are TRBV12-3 or TRBV12-4 and TRBJ1-4; D uncertain. V lost 4 bases and J lost 0, with 12 bases in between. CDR3 length: 16 residues. The CDR3 nucleotides read TGTGCCAGCAGTTCCCGGGAAGGACCAACTAATGAAAAACTGTTTTTT. It codes for CASSSREGPTNEKLFF.

The chain recombines TRBV4-1 with TRBJ1-2; no reliable D call. Germline V CDR1 and CDR2: MGHRA, YSYEKL. This CDR3 is 17 amino acids long. Trimming removed 1 base from V and 2 bases from J, with 17 bases in between. The CDR3 sequence is CASSQASLVVGNYGYTF. CDR3 coding DNA: TGCGCCAGCAGCCAAGCAAGTCTCGTCGTCGGGAACTATGGCTACACCTTC.

This clonotype was seen a handful of times. V is TRBV12-3 or TRBV12-4 and J is TRBJ2-5, with D tentatively TRBD2 (6 bases). The CDR3 runs to 14 residues. Trimming stripped 2 bases from V and 5 bases from J, with 12 bases between. For the CDR3, the DNA is TGTGCCAGCAGTTTACGACTAGACACGGAGACCCAGTACTTC. Protein: CASSLRLDTETQYF.

The chain is built from TRBV2 and TRBJ2-7, with D perhaps matching TRBD2 (6 bases). The CDR3 is made up of 16 amino acids. Trimming left V 8 bases short and J 5 bases short, with 25 bases between. Germline V lookup: CDR1 SNHLY, CDR2 FYNNEI. CDR3 sequence: CASVLKEGIGGHEQYF. The CDR3 region has the DNA TGTGCCAGCGTACTCAAGGAGGGTATAGGAGGGCACGAGCAGTACTTC.

This clonotype was counted only a few times. The chain combines TRBV20-1 with TRBJ1-2; D call uncertain. This CDR3 spans 12 amino acids. With 5 bases removed from V and 6 bases from J, the gap between germline ends came to 13 bases. Germline assignment: CDR1 DFQATT and CDR2 SNEGSKA (reference sequence). DNA of the CDR3: TGCAGTGCTCCGGGTTCCAGGAATGGCTACACCTTC. Protein: CSAPGSRNGYTF.